Listed below are T cell receptor beta chains from one sample, sequenced in a study of blood T cell repertoires in COVID-19. Using immunoSEQ multiplex PCR, the repertoire was profiled, and TCRdb retains in-frame clones only, with some absent. The table shows under 400,000 clones, with about 91% occurring only once. Material: peripheral blood. The receptors originated from a woman younger than 45 with COVID-19, enrolled during active disease. Both conserved end residues are part of each CDR3. Each record gives: V gene, CDR3 length, J gene, clone size, D gene, CDR3 DNA, CDR3 protein. D genes are given only for firm matches. Some rows mark clone size as missing; the rest say once, few, many or name a class of expanded clone.

>TRBV4-3|14|TRBJ1-1|NA|NA
TGCGCCAGCAGCCATGGCCTTCGGGGAGGGGAAGCTTTCTTT
CASSHGLRGGEAFF
>TRBV10-1|14|TRBJ2-2|NA|NA
TGCGCCAGCAGTGTTTCCCTTAACACCGGGGAGCTGTTTTTT
CASSVSLNTGELFF
>TRBV6-5|12|TRBJ2-5|NA|TRBD1
TGTGCCACAGGGACAGGGTTAGAGACCCAGTACTTC
CATGTGLETQYF
>TRBV30|15|TRBJ1-2|NA|TRBD1
TGTGCCTGGACCCCAAAGAGGGACAGGGGGAATGGCTACACCTTC
CAWTPKRDRGNGYTF
>TRBV9|13|TRBJ2-3|NA|NA
TGTGCCAGCAGTTCCAGAAACACAGATACGCAGTATTTT
CASSSRNTDTQYF
>TRBV4-2|14|TRBJ1-3|NA|NA
TGTGCCAGCAGCCAACTTGTCGCGAGAGACACCATATATTTT
CASSQLVARDTIYF
>TRBV7-9|14|TRBJ1-4|NA|TRBD1
TGTGCCAGCAGCACGGACAGGGCCAGTGAAAAACTGTTTTTT
CASSTDRASEKLFF
>TRBV6-5|13|TRBJ2-7|NA|TRBD2
TGTGCCAGCAGGGGACTAGCCTCCTACGAGCAGTACTTC
CASRGLASYEQYF
>TRBV19|15|TRBJ1-1|NA|NA
TGTGCCAGTAGTCCCCAACAGGGCTTGAACACTGAAGCTTTCTTT
CASSPQQGLNTEAFF
>TRBV12-3/TRBV12-4|13|TRBJ2-3|NA|NA
TGTGCCAGCAGTAGGACTAGCACAGATACGCAGTATTTT
CASSRTSTDTQYF
>TRBV2|10|TRBJ2-5|NA|NA
TGTGCCAGCACATTGGAGACCCAGTACTTC
CASTLETQYF
>TRBV27|16|TRBJ2-2|NA|NA
TGTGCCAGCAGTTTTGTAGCACCCTCTAACACCGGGGAGCTGTTTTTT
CASSFVAPSNTGELFF
>TRBV19|15|TRBJ1-1|NA|NA
TGTGCCAGTAGTAGGGGACACCTTCTCAACACTGAAGCTTTCTTT
CASSRGHLLNTEAFF
>TRBV3-1/TRBV3-2|15|TRBJ2-6|NA|TRBD1
TGTGCCAGCAGCACGGACAGGGCCGGGGCCAACGTCCTGACTTTC
CASSTDRAGANVLTF
>TRBV7-6|17|TRBJ1-6|once|TRBD1
TGTGCCAGCAGGGCCAGGGGGCCCACGGGGGATAATTCACCCCTCCACTTT
CASRARGPTGDNSPLHF
>TRBV12-5|16|TRBJ2-1|NA|TRBD1
TGTGCTAGTGGTTTGGTACTGGGACAGGGGTACAATGAGCAGTTCTTC
CASGLVLGQGYNEQFF
>TRBV25-1|13|TRBJ1-5|NA|NA
TGTGCGGCACAGGGATCGGGCAATCAGCCCCAGCATTTT
CAAQGSGNQPQHF
>TRBV18|15|TRBJ1-1|NA|TRBD1
TGTGCCAGCTCACCCATGACAGGGGCGAGTACTGAAGCTTTCTTT
CASSPMTGASTEAFF
>TRBV28|12|TRBJ1-6|NA|NA
TGTGCCAGCAGAGGAGGGGGGGTTCCCCTCCACTTT
CASRGGGVPLHF
>TRBV6-5|16|TRBJ1-3|once|NA
TGTGCCAGCAGTTACTCGAATTTGGGACTTGGAAACACCATATATTTT
CASSYSNLGLGNTIYF
>TRBV19|13|TRBJ1-2|once|TRBD1
TGTGCCAGTAGTCCTCCAGGACAGGGCGGCTACACCTTC
CASSPPGQGGYTF
>TRBV5-1|16|TRBJ1-3|once|NA
TGCGCCAGCAGCACCACGCCACAGGTGTATGGAAACACCATATATTTT
CASSTTPQVYGNTIYF
>TRBV7-2|15|TRBJ2-3|NA|TRBD1
TGTGCCAGCAGCTTGGACAGGGGAAGCACAGATACGCAGTATTTT
CASSLDRGSTDTQYF
>TRBV5-1|15|TRBJ1-1|NA|NA
TGCGCCAGCAGCTTGACAGGGACCTCGAACACTGAAGCTTTCTTT
CASSLTGTSNTEAFF
>TRBV30|13|TRBJ2-7|NA|NA
TGTGCCTGGAGTGTTCAGGGATTTGGCGAGCAGTACTTC
CAWSVQGFGEQYF